The entry below describes one T cell receptor (beta chain). Its antigen is still unknown. The data stem from a study of cytomegalovirus exposure and HLA in healthy donors. Vbeta (60) and Jbeta (13) primers were used in the PCR. Clones were read by immunoSEQ multiplex PCR, and TCRdb kept only the in-frame ones, dropping some. In the table there are about 93,000 clones, 77% of which are singletons. Each of the donors was a healthy bone marrow donor. Whole-study findings and limits: Among CMV-associated TCR beta chains, most appeared HLA-restricted in a later analysis. Per a later analysis, 16,951 TCR beta sequences showed association with HLA alleles at 0.05 false discovery rate. The availability of immune exposure information extended only to CMV serostatus.

The TCR was taken from a boy aged 5-17 years in good health and CMV-seronegative. Sequenced input: PBMCs.

The CDR3 coding sequence is TGTGCCAGCAGCCACACGGGACTAGCGGGAGATCGGTATGAGCAGTTCTTC. Residues: CASSHTGLAGDRYEQFF. J is TRBJ2-1 and V is TRBV28; 14 positions agree with TRBD2. The CDR3 runs to 17 residues. Looked up from germline, CDR1 is MDHEN and CDR2 is SYDVKM. V shed 6 bases, J shed 8 bases, and the junction held 12 bases outside the gene matches.